The clone carrying this T cell receptor (beta chain) occurred a few times. Its target is not known. This specimen comes from a study of blood T cells in healthy people across ages. General observations from the study: In older individuals, TCR beta diversity per million T cells was lower, falling roughly linearly with age. The unsorted PBMCs prevented any conclusive comparison of naive versus antigen-experienced cells.

The CDR3 has 16 amino acids. The V segment lost 3 bases and the J segment 0 bases; nucleotides outside the gene matches: 5. A second about 7 to 12 cycle PCR used barcoded and J-beta primers. All cDNA molecules were each tagged by a template-switch adaptor with 12 random nucleotides. No fewer than 3 million CDR3-containing paired-end reads came from each sample. TCRdb redid the calling of the 5' RACE reads with MiXCR, one entry per CDR3 protein. The repertoire has about a million distinct CDR3 sequences, around two fifths of them found once; the top ten carry around 13%. This receptor was identified in a young man in good health. The chain recombines TRBV12-3 or TRBV12-4 with TRBJ1-5; 7 bases map to TRBD1. Sequences were obtained from blood. CDR3: CASSFRGTDSNQPQHF. The CDR3 nucleotides are TGTGCCAGCAGTTTTCGGGGGACAGATAGCAATCAGCCCCAGCATTTT.